Listed below are T cell receptor beta chains from one sample, sequenced in a study of T-cell reconstitution after alpha-beta-depleted transplantation in children. Via MiXCR, TCRdb re-called the PCR reads, giving one row per CDR3 protein. Of approximately 400,000 distinct CDR3 sequences in the sample, 9.5% to 13% are singletons; the top ten hold roughly 5.1%. Sequences were derived from PBMCs from the stem cell graft donor, sampled from the stem cell graft. These receptors originate from a human donor who donated a stem cell graft to a child with acute myeloid leukemia. The CDR3 runs from the conserved cysteine through the conserved F or W. The D gene is left open where the match is weak. Clone size is given for some rows only: seen once, a few or many times, or a class if the clone is expanded.

D gene	V gene	clone size	J gene	CDR3 protein	CDR3 DNA
NA	TRBV7-8	NA	TRBJ2-3	CASTRAGGLADTQYF	TGTGCCAGCACCCGAGCTGGGGGATTGGCAGATACGCAGTATTTT
NA	TRBV12-3/TRBV12-4	many	TRBJ2-2	CASSFKDELFF	TGTGCCAGCAGTTTCAAGGATGAGCTGTTTTTT
NA	TRBV7-6	few	TRBJ1-1	CASSLGGARTEAFF	TGTGCCAGCAGCTTAGGGGGGGCGCGGACTGAAGCTTTCTTT
TRBD2	TRBV20-1	few	TRBJ2-6	CSASGSGRFGANVLTF	TGCAGTGCTAGCGGTAGCGGGAGATTTGGGGCCAACGTCCTGACTTTC
NA	TRBV20-1	many	TRBJ2-7	CSARIPGLPREQYF	TGCAGTGCTAGAATCCCGGGACTGCCACGTGAGCAGTACTTC
NA	TRBV5-6	NA	TRBJ1-1	CASSFEDSMNTEAFF	TGTGCCAGCAGCTTTGAAGATTCCATGAACACTGAAGCTTTCTTT
TRBD2	TRBV2	NA	TRBJ2-1	CASSVPSGRIEQFF	TGTGCCAGCAGTGTCCCTAGCGGGAGGATTGAGCAGTTCTTC
TRBD1	TRBV7-6	NA	TRBJ1-1	CASSRDRTGDTEAFF	TGTGCCAGCAGCCGGGACAGGACCGGGGACACTGAAGCTTTCTTT
NA	TRBV4-3	NA	TRBJ2-7	CASSQGVGNEQYF	TGCGCCAGCAGCCAAGGTGTGGGGAATGAGCAGTACTTC
TRBD2	TRBV29-1	few	TRBJ2-7	CSVDRGGGEQYF	TGCAGCGTGGACCGCGGGGGTGGTGAGCAGTACTTC
NA	TRBV25-1	NA	TRBJ2-1	CASSGREFSEQFF	TGTGCCAGCAGTGGGAGGGAGTTTAGTGAGCAGTTCTTC
NA	TRBV20-1	few	TRBJ2-3	CSARDERGDSVTQYF	TGCAGTGCTAGAGATGAGAGGGGGGACTCCGTTACGCAGTATTTT
NA	TRBV21-1	NA	TRBJ2-1	CASSKGSGRAGEFF	TGTGCCAGCAGCAAAGGCAGCGGGAGGGCCGGGGAGTTCTTC
TRBD2	TRBV7-3	NA	TRBJ2-5	CASSLVAGDATQYF	TGTGCCAGCAGCTTAGTGGCGGGAGACGCGACCCAGTACTTC
TRBD1	TRBV7-9	few	TRBJ2-7	CASSYRGIEQYF	TGTGCCAGCAGCTACAGGGGGATCGAGCAGTACTTC
TRBD2	TRBV10-3	once	TRBJ2-2	CAISSTSGRAEAGELFF	TGTGCCATCAGTTCGACTAGCGGGAGGGCCGAGGCCGGGGAGCTGTTTTTT
NA	TRBV20-1	few	TRBJ2-2	CSADSGITGELFF	TGCAGTGCTGATTCAGGGATCACCGGGGAGCTGTTTTTT
TRBD2	TRBV20-1	few	TRBJ2-1	CSANSGNSYNEQFF	TGCAGTGCTAATAGCGGGAACTCCTACAATGAGCAGTTCTTC
TRBD2	TRBV7-6	many	TRBJ2-1	CASSEFPTSGGENEQFF	TGTGCCAGCAGCGAATTTCCGACTAGCGGGGGGGAGAATGAGCAGTTCTTC
NA	TRBV20-1	many	TRBJ1-3	CSARDRVSGNTIYF	TGCAGTGCTAGAGATAGGGTCTCTGGAAACACCATATATTTT
NA	TRBV18	NA	TRBJ2-5	CASSPQGLRETQYF	TGTGCCAGCTCACCACAGGGTCTACGAGAGACCCAGTACTTC
TRBD2	TRBV28	NA	TRBJ2-4	CASTLAGTALAKNIQYF	TGTGCCAGCACCCTAGCGGGAACGGCCCTAGCCAAAAACATTCAGTACTTC
NA	TRBV7-6	NA	TRBJ2-5	CASSLFQIQETQYF	TGTGCCAGCAGCTTATTTCAGATCCAAGAGACCCAGTACTTC
TRBD2	TRBV9	few	TRBJ2-5	CASSPRGLAGGWETQYF	TGTGCCAGCAGCCCCCGAGGACTAGCGGGGGGGTGGGAGACCCAGTACTTC
TRBD2	TRBV20-1	NA	TRBJ2-1	CSARGTSGINNEQFF	TGCAGTGCTAGAGGGACTAGCGGGATCAACAATGAGCAGTTCTTC
NA	TRBV20-1	NA	TRBJ2-6	CSARDWGANVLTF	TGCAGTGCTAGAGATTGGGGGGCCAACGTCCTGACTTTC
NA	TRBV19	many	TRBJ2-5	CASSNSFLGQETQYF	TGTGCCAGTAGTAATAGTTTCCTAGGGCAAGAGACCCAGTACTTC
NA	TRBV5-1	NA	TRBJ2-3	CASSLARARGSDTQYF	TGCGCCAGCAGCTTGGCTCGAGCCCGGGGCTCAGATACGCAGTATTTT
TRBD2	TRBV6-1	NA	TRBJ2-7	CASSPRLAGGLNEQYF	TGTGCCAGCAGCCCCAGACTAGCGGGAGGGCTGAACGAGCAGTACTTC
NA	TRBV5-1	many	TRBJ2-3	CASSFQGRDTQYF	TGCGCCAGCAGCTTTCAGGGGAGGGATACGCAGTATTTT
NA	TRBV6-5	NA	TRBJ2-7	CASSHSSDSYEQYF	TGTGCCAGCAGTCACTCTAGCGATTCCTACGAGCAGTACTTC
NA	TRBV20-1	NA	TRBJ2-3	CSAGLGGSTDTQYF	TGCAGTGCCGGTTTAGGCGGGAGCACAGATACGCAGTATTTT
TRBD2	TRBV10-3	NA	TRBJ2-1	CAISEYFGGSSYNEQFF	TGTGCCATCAGTGAGTATTTCGGCGGGAGCTCCTACAATGAGCAGTTCTTC
NA	TRBV29-1	few	TRBJ2-5	CSVDGQGGETQYF	TGCAGCGTTGACGGGCAGGGCGGGGAGACCCAGTACTTC
NA	TRBV20-1	NA	TRBJ1-2	CSAEPLPNYGYTF	TGCAGTGCGGAACCGCTTCCTAACTATGGCTACACCTTC
NA	TRBV12-3/TRBV12-4	NA	TRBJ1-4	CASQDEAKLFF	TGTGCCAGCCAGGACGAAGCGAAACTGTTTTTT
NA	TRBV3-1	few	TRBJ1-3	CASSPGAEGNTIYF	TGTGCCAGCAGCCCCGGGGCCGAGGGAAACACCATATATTTT
NA	TRBV7-9	NA	TRBJ2-7	CASSPWAGSISYEQYF	TGTGCCAGCAGCCCCTGGGCAGGATCGATCTCCTACGAGCAGTACTTC
NA	TRBV9	many	TRBJ2-2	CASNRDLWAGELFF	TGTGCCAGCAACCGGGACTTGTGGGCCGGGGAGCTGTTTTTT
TRBD1	TRBV29-1	few	TRBJ1-1	CSVFWTGGGGNTEAFF	TGCAGCGTTTTTTGGACAGGGGGCGGTGGGAACACTGAAGCTTTCTTT
NA	TRBV5-6	NA	TRBJ1-1	CASIPGGVITEAFF	TGTGCCAGCATCCCTGGGGGGGTAATCACTGAAGCTTTCTTT
NA	TRBV29-1	few	TRBJ1-2	CSVEDRGDGYTF	TGCAGCGTTGAAGATCGGGGGGATGGCTACACCTTC